The clone carrying this T cell receptor (beta chain) was recorded once. Germline V gene sequence: CDR1 SGHRS, CDR2 YFSETQ. The J segment lost 6 bases and the V segment lost 0 bases, leaving 9 bases of the junction unmatched. This CDR3 spans 17 amino acids. All of the donors resided in Nashville, Tennessee, and each was a Caucasian adult. About 90 million PBMCs per unsorted sample were used for genomic DNA. Assay runs were performed at deep level. Authors' processing steps: Sequence data from immunoSEQ were junction-only and lacked quality scores; consequently, filtering differed. Profiling relied on immunoSEQ multiplex PCR, and the TCRdb table lists in-frame clones only, not all of them. V and J calls and clone size are copied from that table; D and trimming were computed from the DNA. The profile shows approximately 470,000 clones, more than 65% of them singletons. The sample originates from a study of shared clonotypes between healthy human individuals.

The sample consisted of PBMCs. This chain uses TRBV5-1 with TRBJ2-1; TRBD1 agrees at 10 bases. The origin of this receptor is a woman aged 40 to 55 in good health. Some clones in this sample may be carry-over from other donors' samples. CDR3 sequence: CASSLAEGTGAFNEQFF. The CDR3 nucleotides read TGCGCCAGCAGCTTGGCCGAGGGGACAGGGGCTTTCAATGAGCAGTTCTTC.